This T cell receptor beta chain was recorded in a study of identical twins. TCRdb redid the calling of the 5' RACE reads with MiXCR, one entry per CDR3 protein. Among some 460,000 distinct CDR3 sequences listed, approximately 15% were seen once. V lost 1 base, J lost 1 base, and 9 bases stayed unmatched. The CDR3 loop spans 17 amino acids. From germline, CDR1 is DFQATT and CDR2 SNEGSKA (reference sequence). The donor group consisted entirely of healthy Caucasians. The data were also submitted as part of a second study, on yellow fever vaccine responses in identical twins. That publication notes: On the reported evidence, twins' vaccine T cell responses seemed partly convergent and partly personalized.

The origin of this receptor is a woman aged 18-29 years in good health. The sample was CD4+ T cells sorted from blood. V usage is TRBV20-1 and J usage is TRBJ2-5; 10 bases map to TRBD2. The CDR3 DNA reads TGCAGTGCTAGAGGAGTAGCGGGGGGACCAAGCCAAGAGACCCAGTACTTC. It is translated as CSARGVAGGPSQETQYF.